The entry that follows covers one T cell receptor (beta chain) sequence. Its cognate antigen is unknown. A sample-barcoded 5' primer and a J-beta primer mix were used in a second PCR of roughly 6 to 11 cycles. TCRdb re-derived calls from the 5' RACE reads in MiXCR, one entry per CDR3 protein. Found here are some 780,000 distinct CDR3 sequences, more than 50% of them singletons; the top ten hold about 26%. This entry is derived from a study of blood T cells in healthy people across ages. General study findings and limits: Naive CD4+ cells and diversity were both higher in long-lived donors than in aged donors.

J lost 6 bases, V lost 5 bases, and 13 bases had no gene match. The CDR3 is 17 amino acids. Germline loops: CDR1 MNHEY, CDR2 SMNVEV (reference sequence). Sequenced: blood. V and J are TRBV27 and TRBJ2-1; TRBD2 matches 10 bases. The clonotype comes from a man aged 35 to 55 in good health. The CDR3 is CASSGLSGRAFVNEQFF. The CDR3 DNA reads as TGTGCCAGCAGTGGCTTAAGCGGGAGGGCGTTTGTCAATGAGCAGTTCTTC.